These 27 T cell receptor beta chains originate from one sample sequenced in a study of shared T cell receptors in the human thymus. TCRdb's table, derived via immunoSEQ multiplex PCR, lists solely in-frame clones and lacks some. Of about 610,000 clones listed, roughly 90% are singletons. The sample also formed part of further work on human thymus T cells.

The sequencing sample was made of thymocytes. Every receptor here comes from a boy younger than two with a congenital heart defect.

The J gene is TRBJ2-7, the V gene TRBV11-2; 8 positions agree with TRBD2. The CDR3 extends over 17 amino acids. CDR1 is SGHAT and CDR2 is FQNNGV in the germline V gene. V lost 4 bases to trimming and J lost 7 bases; unmatched junction nucleotides: 18. The CDR3 nucleotides are TGTGCCAGCAGCTCTAGACCGGGACTAGGGGGTGATGTGGAGCAGTACTTC. Translating gives CASSSRPGLGGDVEQYF.

The V and J genes are TRBV27 and TRBJ2-7; 10 nucleotides align to TRBD1. The CDR3 sequence is 17 residues long. V shed 2 bases and J 2 bases; nucleotides not matched to a gene: 9. Germline V gene sequence: CDR1 MNHEY, CDR2 SMNVEV (reference sequence). The CDR3 nucleotides are TGTGCCAGCAGTTTACGAGACAGGGGGCGCACCCCCTACGAGCAGTACTTC. Translated, it gives CASSLRDRGRTPYEQYF.

This clone was counted only a few times. The CDR3 region has the DNA TGTGCCAGCAGTTCCCCGGGGCCCGGGACTAGCGGGAGGGCCCCCTGCACAGATACGCAGTATTTT. Amino acid sequence: CASSSPGPGTSGRAPCTDTQYF. The genes are TRBV28 and TRBJ2-3; 16 bases fit TRBD2. J was trimmed by 1 base and V by 4 bases; bases with no gene match: 17. Germline V gene lookup returns CDR1 MDHEN and CDR2 SYDVKM. The CDR3 has 22 amino acids.

Regarding this clone: This sample includes further DNA sequences coding for the same CDR3. This sequence joins TRBV6-1 and TRBJ1-5, with 9 nucleotides matching TRBD1. Germline assignment: CDR1 MNHNS and CDR2 SASEGT. The CDR3 has 13 residues. V gave up 6 bases and J gave up 6 bases; unmatched junction bases: 3. The CDR3 DNA reads as TGTGCCAGCAGGGGACAGGGTCGTCAGCCCCAGCATTTT. It codes for CASRGQGRQPQHF.

J is TRBJ1-4 and V is TRBV15; D is unresolved. Germline CDR1 reads LNHNV; CDR2 reads YYDKDF (reference sequence). The CDR3 extends over 15 amino acids. V was clipped by 1 base and J by 3 bases, with 9 bases between them. In DNA, the CDR3 is TGTGCCACCAGCAGAGTGGAGGAGTCTAATGAAAAACTGTTTTTT. It translates to CATSRVEESNEKLFF.

This chain connects TRBV28 to TRBJ2-7; D perhaps matches TRBD2 (6 bases). Trimming shortened V by 6 bases and J by 5 bases, and 26 bases separated the two germline ends. Germline-derived CDR1 and CDR2 are MDHEN and SYDVKM. The CDR3 totals 17 residues. The CDR3 sequence: CASSRSVRSSVRNEQYF. DNA for the CDR3: TGTGCCAGCAGCCGGTCCGTCAGGTCTAGCGTTCGTAACGAGCAGTACTTC.

The rearrangement uses TRBV4-2 and TRBJ2-1; D is possibly TRBD2 (6 bases). Germline-derived CDR1 and CDR2 are LGHNA and YNFKEQ. Trimming removed 3 bases at V and 6 bases at J, with 27 bases between. CDR3 length: 19 residues. CDR3 nucleotide sequence: TGTGCCAGCAGCCACGGAGGCCGGGACTCACCCGAGATGCGCAATGAGCAGTTCTTC. This translates into CASSHGGRDSPEMRNEQFF.

The gene calls are TRBV28 and TRBJ2-7; TRBD2 aligns across 9 bases. In germline, CDR1 is MDHEN, CDR2 SYDVKM. The CDR3 has 14 residues. V gave up 3 bases and J gave up 2 bases; unmatched junction bases: 2. Written as DNA, the CDR3 is TGTGCCAGCAGTTTGACTAGCGGACCCTACGAGCAGTACTTC. Translation gives CASSLTSGPYEQYF.

The chain joins TRBV15 to TRBJ2-7; the D gene is possibly TRBD1 (6 bases). This CDR3 is 17 amino acids long. CDR1 and CDR2 from the germline V gene are LNHNV and YYDKDF (reference sequence). V gave up 1 base and J gave up 0 bases, with 16 bases separating them. The CDR3 loop reads CATSRGFGTQSSYEQYF. Written as DNA, the CDR3 is TGTGCCACCAGCAGAGGATTCGGGACACAGAGCTCCTACGAGCAGTACTTC. Supplemented by reference TRBV15 and TRBJ2-7, the full variable domain reads DAMVIQNPRYQVTQFGKPVTLSCSQTLNHNVMYWYQQKSSQAPKLLFHYYDKDFNNEADTPDNFQSRRPNTSFCFLDIRSPGLGDTAMYLCATSRGFGTQSSYEQYFGPGTRLTVT.

This clone was observed a single time. This chain uses TRBV6-5 with TRBJ2-3, with a tentative D call TRBD2 (6 bases). CDR3 length equals 14 residues. The germline V and J ends were trimmed by 2 bases and 1 base, with 7 bases remaining between them. Germline assignment: CDR1 MNHEY and CDR2 SVGAGI. This chain's CDR3 is CASSYPGGTDTQYF. The CDR3 bases are TGTGCCAGCAGTTACCCGGGGGGCACAGATACGCAGTATTTT.

The V gene is TRBV6-4, the J gene TRBJ2-1; 10 bases fit TRBD2. This CDR3 region has 18 residues. Germline assignment: CDR1 MRHNA and CDR2 SNTAGT. The V segment lost 2 bases and the J segment 9 bases; nucleotides outside the gene matches: 16. CDR3 coding DNA: TGTGCCAGCAGTGACACTAAGGAGAGCGGGAGGGGACGTGGTGAGCAGTTCTTC. This encodes CASSDTKESGRGRGEQFF.

This clone was found once. The DNA for the CDR3 is TGTGCCAGCAGCCAAACCTCCTTAGCGGGAGCTGCAGTGTCAGATACGCAGTATTTT. Its protein product is CASSQTSLAGAAVSDTQYF. The chain links TRBV4-2 to TRBJ2-3; 9 bases are shared with TRBD2. The CDR3 is made up of 19 amino acids. V lost 2 bases, J lost 4 bases, and 16 bases stayed unmatched. CDR1 and CDR2 (germline): LGHNA, YNFKEQ.

This chain uses TRBV2 with TRBJ2-7; 8 positions agree with TRBD1. With 6 bases clipped from V and 0 bases from J, the junction kept 1 base outside the gene matches. Germline V gene lookup returns CDR1 SNHLY and CDR2 FYNNEI. CDR3 length equals 13 residues. The CDR3 reads CASRGQDSYEQYF. CDR3 in DNA: TGTGCCAGCAGGGGACAGGACTCCTACGAGCAGTACTTC.

The chain carries TRBV4-3 and TRBJ2-6, with TRBD1 matching 8 bases. Trimming removed 4 bases from V and 4 bases from J; junction bases left unmatched: 18. CDR1 LGHNA and CDR2 YSLEER come from the germline V gene. The CDR3 is made up of 20 amino acids. The DNA for the CDR3 is TGCGCCAGCAGCCGCCTAAGATGGGGGACCAGGGGGCCCGGGGCCAACGTCCTGACTTTC. This translates into CASSRLRWGTRGPGANVLTF.

In its sample, this clone was seen once. V and J are TRBV5-6 and TRBJ2-3; D is perhaps TRBD1 (6 bases). The CDR3 loop spans 16 amino acids. The V gene lost 6 bases and the J gene lost 2 bases, with 19 bases spanning the gap. Germline CDR1 reads SGHDT; CDR2 reads YYEEEE. CDR3 sequence reads: CASIPAGAPSTDTQYF. CDR3 sequence (DNA): TGTGCCAGCATCCCCGCAGGGGCCCCCTCCACAGATACGCAGTATTTT.

This rearrangement joins TRBV5-1 to TRBJ2-1; 9 bases map to TRBD2. The germline V gene encodes CDR1 SGHRS and CDR2 YFSETQ. V lost 4 bases, J lost 2 bases, and 4 bases stayed unmatched. This CDR3 region has 15 residues. The CDR3 DNA sequence: TGCGCCAGCAGCCCCCTAGCGGGAACCTACAATGAGCAGTTCTTC. The encoded protein is CASSPLAGTYNEQFF.

The rearrangement links TRBV9 to TRBJ2-3; 8 nucleotides agree with TRBD2. Unmatched junction bases numbered 8, after V lost 1 base and J lost 1 base. The CDR3 contains 17 residues. Germline V gene sequence: CDR1 SGDLS, CDR2 YYNGEE. The CDR3 is CASSVTRGGGGTDTQYF. The CDR3 nucleotides read TGTGCCAGCAGCGTAACCCGGGGGGGTGGCGGCACAGATACGCAGTATTTT.

The gene calls are TRBV21-1 and TRBJ2-4; TRBD2 was called by the table and not checked on the DNA. TRBV21-1 is listed as a pseudogene. The CDR3 extends over 9 amino acids. The CDR3: CASSKKRYF. The CDR3 DNA reads as TGTGCCAGCAGTAAGAAGCGGTACTTC.

J is TRBJ2-6 and V is TRBV19; D call uncertain. With 8 bases removed from V and 4 bases from J, the gap between germline ends came to 6 bases. Per the germline V gene, CDR1 is LNHDA and CDR2 is SQIVND (reference sequence). The CDR3 is 12 residues long. DNA for the CDR3: TGTGCCAGTGGGCGAGGGGCCAACGTCCTGACTTTC. Translation: CASGRGANVLTF.

This rearrangement joins TRBV5-8 to TRBJ2-1, with 8 bases lining up with TRBD2. Germline-derived CDR1 and CDR2 are SGHTS and YDEGEE. The CDR3 runs to 17 residues. The ends lost 3 bases at V and 4 bases at J; junction bases unmatched: 12. The CDR3 sequence: CASSSRLAHDGYNEQFF. The CDR3 DNA reads as TGTGCCAGCAGCTCGCGACTAGCGCACGACGGGTACAATGAGCAGTTCTTC.

The chain joins TRBV5-4 to TRBJ2-3, with a weak D call TRBD1 (5 bases). Germline CDR1 and CDR2: SGHNT and YYREEE (reference sequence). V lost 1 base, J lost 2 bases, and 17 bases lay in between. The CDR3 length is 17 residues. The DNA of the CDR3 is TGTGCCAGCAGCTTGATGCAGGGTTCCCTTAACACAGATACGCAGTATTTT. It encodes CASSLMQGSLNTDTQYF. The whole variable domain, remainder taken from reference TRBV5-4 and TRBJ2-3, is ETGVTQSPTHLIKTRGQQVTLRCSSQSGHNTVSWYQQALGQGPQFIFQYYREEENGRGNFPPRFSGLQFPNYSSELNVNALELDDSALYLCASSLMQGSLNTDTQYFGPGTRLTVL.

The chain combines TRBV4-3 with TRBJ1-4; unclear D gene. The germline V gene encodes CDR1 LGHNA and CDR2 YSLEER. This CDR3 region has 16 residues. V was clipped by 0 bases and J by 0 bases, with 8 bases between them. CDR3 loop: CASSQERPATNEKLFF. Written as DNA, the CDR3 is TGCGCCAGCAGCCAAGAGAGGCCGGCAACTAATGAAAAACTGTTTTTT.

This clone was counted once. The chain is built from TRBV15 and TRBJ2-1; the match to TRBD2 covers 10 bases. V lost 9 bases, J lost 4 bases, and 6 bases stayed unmatched. This CDR3 contains 14 residues. The germline V gene encodes CDR1 LNHNV and CDR2 YYDKDF (reference sequence). CDR3 in amino acids: CATRTSGVYNEQFF. The CDR3 DNA follows: TGTGCCACGAGGACTAGCGGAGTATACAATGAGCAGTTCTTC.

This rearrangement joins TRBV4-2 to TRBJ2-1, with 9 bases fitting TRBD2. Germline loops: CDR1 LGHNA, CDR2 YNFKEQ. With 0 bases clipped from V and 4 bases from J, the junction kept 16 bases outside the gene matches. The CDR3 is made up of 20 amino acids. This chain's CDR3 is CASSQEMGKGSGRPYNEQFF. The CDR3 DNA reads as TGTGCCAGCAGCCAAGAAATGGGCAAAGGGAGCGGGAGGCCTTACAATGAGCAGTTCTTC.

The DNA for the CDR3 is TGTGCCAGCAGCCGAAGAGCGGTTCTCACAGATACGCAGTATTTT. The encoded protein is CASSRRAVLTDTQYF. V and J are TRBV7-2 and TRBJ2-3, with D tentatively TRBD2 (5 bases). The CDR3 sequence is 15 residues long. V was clipped by 5 bases and J by 2 bases, with 14 bases between them. Germline CDR1 is SGHTA and CDR2 is FQGNSA.

The chain joins TRBV6-4 to TRBJ2-3, with D possibly TRBD2 on 6 matching bases. V dropped 5 bases and J dropped 3 bases, with 12 bases sitting between them. CDR3 length: 14 residues. Germline lookup yields CDR1 MRHNA and CDR2 SNTAGT. DNA of the CDR3: TGTGCCAGCAGTACCGGGACTGATACAGATACGCAGTATTTT. Translated: CASSTGTDTDTQYF.

V gene TRBV6-1 combines with J gene TRBJ1-4; D gene uncertain. Germline CDR1 is MNHNS and CDR2 is SASEGT. V was cut by 4 bases and J by 0 bases, with 6 bases left in between. The CDR3 totals 14 residues. The CDR3 is CASSGPSTNEKLFF. Written as DNA, the CDR3 is TGTGCCAGCAGTGGGCCCTCAACTAATGAAAAACTGTTTTTT.